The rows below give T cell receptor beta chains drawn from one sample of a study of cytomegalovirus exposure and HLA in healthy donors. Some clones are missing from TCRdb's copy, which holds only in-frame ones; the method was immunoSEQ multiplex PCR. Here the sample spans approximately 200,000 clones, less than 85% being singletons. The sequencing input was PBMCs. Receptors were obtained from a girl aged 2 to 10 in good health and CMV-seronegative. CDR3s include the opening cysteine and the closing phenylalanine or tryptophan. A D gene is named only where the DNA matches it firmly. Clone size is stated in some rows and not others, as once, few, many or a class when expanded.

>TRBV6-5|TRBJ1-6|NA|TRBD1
TGTGCCAGCAGTTATAGACAGGGGAATTCACCCCTCCACTTT
CASSYRQGNSPLHF
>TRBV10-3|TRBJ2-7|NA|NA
TGTGCCATCAGTGAGTCGATGGCACAAGTCCACGAGCAGTACTTC
CAISESMAQVHEQYF
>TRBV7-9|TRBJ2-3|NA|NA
TGTGCCAGCAGCTTCCGCACGGGAGTCGGTTCGGATACGCAGTATTTT
CASSFRTGVGSDTQYF
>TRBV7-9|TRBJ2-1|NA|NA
TGTGCCAGCTCACCCCCAGGGCCACTAGCAAATGAGCAGTTCTTC
CASSPPGPLANEQFF
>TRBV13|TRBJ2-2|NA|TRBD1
TGTGCCAGCAGCTTAACAGGGGGGAACACCGGGGAGCTGTTTTTT
CASSLTGGNTGELFF
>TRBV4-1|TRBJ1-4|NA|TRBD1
TGCGCCAGCAGCCATTTCTCCGGGACAGATAATGAAAGACTGTTTTTT
CASSHFSGTDNERLFF
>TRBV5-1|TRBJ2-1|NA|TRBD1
TGCGCCAGCAGTCCTGGTAGGGGGCCCTACAATGAGCAGTTCTTC
CASSPGRGPYNEQFF
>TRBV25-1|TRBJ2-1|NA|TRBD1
TGTGCCAGCAGTGATCACCCGGGACAGATCTACAATGAGCAGTTCTTC
CASSDHPGQIYNEQFF
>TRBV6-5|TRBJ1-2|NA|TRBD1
TGTGCCAGCAGTTACTCCCGGACAGGGAATGGCTACACCTTC
CASSYSRTGNGYTF
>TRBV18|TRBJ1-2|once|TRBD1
TGTGCCAGCTCACCGGGGGACAGGGTAAGCGGCTACACCTTC
CASSPGDRVSGYTF
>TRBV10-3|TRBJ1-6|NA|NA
TGTGCCATCAGTGGCAAGGGGAATTCACCCCTCCACTTT
CAISGKGNSPLHF
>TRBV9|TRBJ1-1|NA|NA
TGTGCCAGCAGCGAATTCCGGGGGGCCGTGAACACTGAAGCTTTCTTT
CASSEFRGAVNTEAFF
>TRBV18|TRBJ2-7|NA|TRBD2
TGTGCCAGCTCACCGACCTGGACTAGCTCCTACGAGCAGTACTTC
CASSPTWTSSYEQYF
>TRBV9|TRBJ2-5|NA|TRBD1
TGTGCCAGCAGCGTCGGGACAGGGCGAGAGACCCAGTACTTC
CASSVGTGRETQYF
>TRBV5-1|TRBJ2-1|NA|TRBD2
TGCGCCAGCAGCTTGGTAGGACTAGCGGCTCAGAGCTCCTACAATGAGCAGTTCTTC
CASSLVGLAAQSSYNEQFF
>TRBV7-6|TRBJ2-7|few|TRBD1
TGTGCCAGCAGCTTAGACAGGGGGCCCTACGAGCAGTACTTC
CASSLDRGPYEQYF